This record concerns one T cell receptor beta chain sequence. The antigen remains unidentified. This sample was taken from a study of cytomegalovirus exposure and HLA in healthy donors. Across the whole study: Earlier sequencing of approximately 180 million T cells yielded roughly 120 million unique TCR beta sequences. General study points: In a later analysis, at a false discovery rate of 0.05, fewer than 20,000 TCR beta sequences matched HLA alleles. Sequencing artifact likely explains a cluster of highly shared sequence variants.

Trimming shortened V by 5 bases and J by 8 bases, and 16 bases separated the two germline ends. Looked up from germline, CDR1 is SEHNR and CDR2 is FQNEAQ (reference sequence). CDR3 size: 14 residues. A multiplex PCR was run with 60 Vbeta primers and 13 Jbeta primers. Sequencing was performed with immunoSEQ multiplex PCR; in TCRdb, only in-frame clones are kept and a portion is missing. The sample lists 100,000 to 120,000 clones, over 60% seen once, with about an eighth in the top ten. The sequence was obtained from a man between 25 and 39 years old in good health and CMV-seropositive. The rearrangement uses TRBV7-9 and TRBJ2-4, with D perhaps matching TRBD1 (6 bases). Sequenced sample: PBMCs. The CDR3 protein is CASSPDGQTHIQYF. The CDR3 DNA reads TGTGCCAGCAGCCCGGACGGACAGACCCACATTCAGTACTTC.